The 17 T cell receptor beta chains presented below share a single source sample, sequenced in a study of OX40 agonist ivuxolimab in advanced cancers. The repertoire was sequenced with immunoSEQ multiplex PCR; TCRdb's copy has only in-frame clones and lacks some. The data contain 35,000 to 50,000 clones, more than 75% of them singletons. Sequenced material: CD4+ or CD8+ T cells sorted from blood, taken in a trial of the OX40 agonist ivuxolimab. Receptors were obtained from an adult with an advanced solid tumor such as melanoma, head and neck, liver or kidney cancer.

This sequence joins TRBV9 and TRBJ2-7, with TRBD2 matching 11 bases. Looked up from germline, CDR1 is SGDLS and CDR2 is YYNGEE. The CDR3 is made up of 15 amino acids. V trimming: 0 bases; J trimming: 7 bases; junction bases outside the gene matches: 6. The CDR3 is CASSVGSGRAEEQYF. The CDR3 region has the DNA TGTGCCAGCAGCGTAGGTAGCGGGAGGGCCGAGGAGCAGTACTTC.

Regarding this clone: The sample carries other DNA sequences with the same CDR3. The V gene is TRBV19, the J gene TRBJ2-7; TRBD2 aligns across 9 bases. The CDR3 sequence is 14 residues long. Germline V gene data show CDR1 as LNHDA and CDR2 as SQIVND (reference sequence). J gave up 3 bases and V 3 bases, and 3 bases lay outside the gene matches. The CDR3 DNA follows: TGTGCCAGTAGTATTGGCGGGAGGGTCTACGAGCAGTACTTC. It yields the protein CASSIGGRVYEQYF.

The genes are TRBV7-6 and TRBJ1-3; 8 nucleotides match TRBD1. The junction had 4 bases not matched to a gene; V was cut back by 0 bases and J by 3 bases. The CDR3 has 16 amino acids. Germline CDR1 SGHVS, CDR2 FNYEAQ. DNA of the CDR3: TGTGCCAGCAGCTTAGCCCAGGGGGCCATTGGAAACACCATATATTTT. Its translation: CASSLAQGAIGNTIYF. Supplemented by reference TRBV7-6 and TRBJ1-3, the full variable domain reads GAGVSQSPRYKVTKRGQDVALRCDPISGHVSLYWYRQALGQGPEFLTYFNYEAQQDKSGLPNDRFSAERPEGSISTLTIQRTEQRDSAMYRCASSLAQGAIGNTIYFGEGSWLTVV.

This clone was found once. The chain recombines TRBV4-1 with TRBJ2-5, with 8 nucleotides matching TRBD2. The CDR3 contains 18 residues. Germline V gene data show CDR1 as MGHRA and CDR2 as YSYEKL. Trimming took 0 bases from V and 4 from J; bases not matched to a gene: 13. The CDR3 loop is CASSQEIRFGGGTETQYF. As DNA, the CDR3 is TGCGCCAGCAGCCAAGAGATCCGGTTCGGGGGGGGCACAGAGACCCAGTACTTC.

Written as DNA, the CDR3 is TGTGCCAGCAGTTCCTACATTAACACTGAAGCTTTCTTT. Translation gives CASSSYINTEAFF. V and J are TRBV28 and TRBJ1-1, with D hard to call. This CDR3 comprises 13 residues. V lost 4 bases and J 2 bases, leaving 8 bases between the germline ends. Germline lookup yields CDR1 MDHEN and CDR2 SYDVKM.

The chain uses TRBV5-1 and TRBJ2-7; D not resolved. V gave up 1 base and J gave up 5 bases, with 7 bases separating them. CDR3 size: 12 residues. Germline V lookup: CDR1 SGHRS, CDR2 YFSETQ. CDR3: CASSLTGNEQYF. The CDR3 nucleotides are TGCGCCAGCAGCTTGACTGGGAACGAGCAGTACTTC.

The chain couples TRBV19 to TRBJ1-1; D unresolved. Germline assignment: CDR1 LNHDA and CDR2 SQIVND (reference sequence). V was trimmed by 11 bases and J by 0 bases, leaving 13 bases between them. The CDR3 contains 13 residues. The DNA for the CDR3 is TGTGCCTCCAACCCCGGGATGAACACTGAAGCTTTCTTT. Residues: CASNPGMNTEAFF.

The V call is TRBV5-6, the J call TRBJ1-2; maybe TRBD1 (5 bases). Germline-derived CDR1 and CDR2 are SGHDT and YYEEEE. Trimming removed 2 bases at V and 4 bases at J, with 15 bases between. The CDR3 runs 15 residues. The CDR3 loop is CASSLSGARIYGYTF. In DNA, the CDR3 is TGTGCCAGCAGCTTAAGTGGGGCGCGTATCTATGGCTACACCTTC.

The chain is built from TRBV10-1 and TRBJ1-1, with D unresolved. From germline, CDR1 is WNHNN and CDR2 SYGVQD (reference sequence). This CDR3 is built from 15 residues. V lost 4 bases and J 0 bases, leaving 12 bases between the germline ends. CDR3 sequence reads: CASSASNLVNTEAFF. For the CDR3, the DNA is TGCGCCAGCAGTGCTTCAAATCTCGTGAACACTGAAGCTTTCTTT.

This clone was observed a handful of times. The J gene is TRBJ1-3, the V gene TRBV4-1; D is unresolved. Trimming stripped 2 bases from V and 8 bases from J, with 10 bases between. The germline CDR1 and CDR2 sequences are MGHRA and YSYEKL. This CDR3 region has 13 residues. CDR3 nucleotide sequence: TGCGCCAGCAGCCAACAGCGAGCGCACACCATATATTTT. It encodes CASSQQRAHTIYF.

The chain links TRBV7-7 to TRBJ2-3; 10 bases match TRBD1. The J segment lost 5 bases and the V segment lost 5 bases, leaving 7 bases of the junction unmatched. The CDR3 spans 15 residues. CDR1 and CDR2 from the germline V gene are SSHAT and FNYEAQ (reference sequence). Here the CDR3 DNA reads TGTGCCAGCAGCCCCGGGGGGACAGGGGTAGATACGCAGTATTTT. This gives the protein CASSPGGTGVDTQYF.

The chain carries TRBV10-2 and TRBJ2-3, with no clear D. Germline values: CDR1 WSHSY, CDR2 SAAADI. The V gene lost 0 bases and the J gene lost 8 bases, with 9 bases spanning the gap. The CDR3 contains 13 residues. The CDR3 bases are TGCGCCAGCAGTGAGTCGAAAGGATCTACGCAGTATTTT. Translation: CASSESKGSTQYF.

The V and J genes are TRBV5-1 and TRBJ2-1; 8 bases agree with TRBD2. CDR1 and CDR2 from the germline V gene are SGHRS and YFSETQ. The CDR3 covers 14 residues. After removal of 7 bases from V and 3 bases from J, the junction contained 6 bases not matched to a gene. Here the CDR3 DNA reads TGCGCCAGCTCTCCGGGACTAGACTACAATGAGCAGTTCTTC. Translation: CASSPGLDYNEQFF.

The rearrangement joins TRBV7-9 to TRBJ1-5; 8 bases match TRBD1. Looked up from germline, CDR1 is SEHNR and CDR2 is FQNEAQ (reference sequence). The CDR3 has 14 residues. Trimming cost V 4 bases and J 5 bases; bases outside gene matches: 4. The CDR3 nucleotides read TGTGCCAGCAGCTCTCCGGACAGGGATCAGCCCCAGCATTTT. Its translation is CASSSPDRDQPQHF.

This clone occurred once. This chain uses TRBV5-1 with TRBJ1-1; D call uncertain. Trimming shortened V by 0 bases and J by 5 bases, and 14 bases separated the two germline ends. The CDR3 is 15 amino acids. Germline V gives CDR1 SGHRS, CDR2 YFSETQ. The CDR3 region is CASSLAPGSLTEAFF. In nucleotides, the CDR3 is TGCGCCAGCAGCTTGGCCCCGGGGAGTTTAACTGAAGCTTTCTTT.

The chain combines TRBV4-1 with TRBJ2-5, with D possibly being TRBD1 (6 bases). The germline V and J ends were trimmed by 3 bases and 4 bases, with 6 bases remaining between them. CDR3 length: 12 amino acids. Germline values: CDR1 MGHRA, CDR2 YSYEKL. CDR3 in DNA: TGCGCCAGCAGCCAGACAGGAGAGACCCAGTACTTC. Translation gives CASSQTGETQYF.

V is TRBV4-3 and J is TRBJ1-6; the match to TRBD1 covers 8 bases. The J segment lost 8 bases and the V segment lost 0 bases, leaving 9 bases of the junction unmatched. CDR1 is LGHNA, CDR2 YSLEER, per germline. The CDR3 contains 17 residues. DNA for the CDR3: TGCGCCAGCAGCCAAGATCTGAGAGAACAGGGGGATTCACCCCTCCACTTT. Translating gives CASSQDLREQGDSPLHF.